Each of the 19 T cell receptor beta chains below was sequenced from the same sample in a study of T cells after yellow fever vaccination. MiXCR, run by TCRdb on the 5' RACE reads, gives a single entry per CDR3 protein. The top ten clones hold about 20% of a sample with more than 200,000 distinct CDR3 sequences, roughly 4% of them seen once. The sequenced sample was PBMCs, obtained 15 days after the yellow fever booster vaccination. These receptor sequences come from a man aged 18 to 35 who received the YFV17D yellow fever vaccine.

This clonotype was picked up many times. The V gene is TRBV7-2, the J gene TRBJ2-7, with TRBD1 as a possible D gene (8 bases). The germline gives CDR1 SGHTA, CDR2 FQGNSA. V lost 2 bases, J lost 6 bases, and 17 bases lay in between. The CDR3 totals 15 residues. CDR3 DNA sequence: TGTGCCAGCAGCTTATGGGGGGGGACAGGTGGCGAGCAGTACTTC. Protein sequence: CASSLWGGTGGEQYF.

There are many counts of this clonotype. V and J are TRBV12-3 or TRBV12-4 and TRBJ1-5; D uncertain. The ends were cut back, 6 bases at V and 10 bases at J, with 22 bases in the middle. The CDR3 extends over 15 amino acids. The CDR3 loop is CASSQGSPEEGPQHF. The CDR3 region has the DNA TGTGCCAGCAGCCAAGGGTCACCAGAGGAGGGCCCCCAGCATTTT.

This clonotype was recorded at least ten times. The chain uses TRBV7-2 and TRBJ1-1; D is possibly TRBD1 (5 bases). Germline CDR1 is SGHTA and CDR2 is FQGNSA. CDR3 length equals 14 residues. V was pared by 5 bases and J by 1 base, with 11 bases between. CDR3 amino acids: CASSPNQGNTEAFF. CDR3 coding DNA: TGTGCCAGCAGCCCCAACCAGGGGAACACTGAAGCTTTCTTT.

This clonotype occurred many times. CDR3 region: CASSPAWTPYNEQFF. CDR3 bases: TGTGCCAGCAGCCCGGCCTGGACCCCCTACAATGAGCAGTTCTTC. The chain combines TRBV7-2 with TRBJ2-1; D uncertain. CDR1 and CDR2 (germline): SGHTA, FQGNSA. The CDR3 has 15 residues. With 5 bases removed from V and 2 bases from J, the gap between germline ends came to 13 bases. The whole variable domain, remainder taken from reference TRBV7-2 and TRBJ2-1, is GAGVSQSPSNKVTEKGKDVELRCDPISGHTALYWYRQSLGQGLEFLIYFQGNSAPDKSGLPSDRFSAERTGGSVSTLTIQRTQQEDSAVYLCASSPAWTPYNEQFFGPGTRLTVL.

In regard to this clonotype: A much larger clone differs by one base, so this may be a read error. The chain is built from TRBV6-2 or TRBV6-3 and TRBJ1-6; no definite D call. Germline values: CDR1 MNHEY, CDR2 SVGEGT. V lost 4 bases and J 14 bases, leaving 9 bases between the germline ends. This CDR3 has 11 amino acids. The CDR3 protein is CASSSEFTLHF. CDR3 DNA: TGTGCCAGCAGTTCTGAATTCACCCTCCACTTT.

In its sample, this clonotype was seen a few times. The CDR3 spells CSARKGHDNTEAFF. Written as DNA, the CDR3 is TGCAGTGCTAGAAAGGGACACGATAACACTGAAGCTTTCTTT. The rearrangement links TRBV20-1 to TRBJ1-1; D may be TRBD1 (6 bases). The ends were cut back, 2 bases at V and 2 bases at J, with 12 bases in the middle. Germline CDR1 DFQATT, CDR2 SNEGSKA (reference sequence). The CDR3 length is 14 residues.

This clonotype has just one count. It may be a read error: a sequence one base away is much more abundant. The chain uses TRBV28 and TRBJ2-2, with D perhaps matching TRBD1 (6 bases). The V gene's germline CDR1 is MDHEN and CDR2 SYDVKM. CDR3 length: 16 amino acids. CDR3: CASSPTGPLDTGELLF. Here the CDR3 DNA reads TGTGCCAGCAGCCCCACAGGGCCCCTAGACACCGGGGAGCTGCTTTTT.

This clonotype was detected ten times or more. One end of the junction does not line up with germline, which may come from a read error. The genes are TRBV12-3 or TRBV12-4 and TRBJ1-1, with 7 positions matching TRBD1. This CDR3 region has 11 residues. In DNA form, the CDR3 reads TGTGCCAGCAGCCTAGACAGGGTCCTATCTTGG. It translates to CASSLDRVLSW.

This clonotype was detected once. The chain recombines TRBV20-1 with TRBJ1-2; 7 bases match TRBD1. Germline V CDR1 and CDR2: DFQATT, SNEGSKA (reference sequence). After removal of 6 bases from V and 4 bases from J, the junction contained 11 bases not matched to a gene. CDR3 size: 14 residues. CDR3 DNA: TGCAGTGCCGACCCCAGGGGGATCGGCTATGGCTACACCTTC. Its translation: CSADPRGIGYGYTF.

Remarks on this clonotype: At one boundary the junction diverges from the germline segment, which might be a read error. The genes are TRBV7-7 and TRBJ2-5, with 7 bases aligning to TRBD2. Germline V gene lookup returns CDR1 SSHAT and CDR2 FNYEAQ (reference sequence). This CDR3 has 15 amino acids. CDR3 coding DNA: TGTGCTAGCAGCTTCGTAACGGGGGGAGGAGAGACCCAGTACTTC. This sequence encodes CASSFVTGGGETQYF. Drawing the rest from reference TRBV7-7 and TRBJ2-5, the complete variable domain is GAGVSQSPRYKVTKRGQDVTLRCDPISSHATLYWYQQALGQGPEFLTYFNYEAQPDKSGLPSDRFSAERPEGSISTLTIQRTEQRDSAMYRCASSFVTGGGETQYFGPGTRLLVL.

At least ten counts were recorded for this clonotype. The chain uses TRBV15 and TRBJ2-1, with D possibly TRBD2 on 6 matching bases. The germline gives CDR1 LNHNV, CDR2 YYDKDF (reference sequence). The V end was cut by 0 bases, the J end by 5 bases, with 11 bases between. The CDR3 runs 15 residues. CDR3 DNA sequence: TGTGCCACCAGCAGAGACGGAGGGATGGACAATGAGCAGTTCTTC. Translated, it gives CATSRDGGMDNEQFF.

This clonotype showed up many times. CDR3 in amino acids: CASSLGLAGSDSTDTQYF. In DNA form, the CDR3 reads TGCGCCAGCAGCCTAGGACTAGCGGGGAGTGATAGCACAGATACGCAGTATTTT. The rearrangement uses TRBV5-1 and TRBJ2-3, with 12 bases that match TRBD2. The V gene's germline CDR1 is SGHRS and CDR2 YFSETQ. This CDR3 spans 18 amino acids. The V segment lost 4 bases and the J segment 0 bases; nucleotides outside the gene matches: 9.

This clonotype was observed many times. The gene calls are TRBV7-9 and TRBJ2-6; no firm D call. CDR3 length: 17 residues. Germline loops: CDR1 SEHNR, CDR2 FQNEAQ (reference sequence). Trimming stripped 5 bases from V and 0 bases from J, with 14 bases between. CDR3 bases: TGTGCCAGCAGCCCAAAATACAGCAACTCTGGGGCCAACGTCCTGACTTTC. Translating it yields CASSPKYSNSGANVLTF.

In its sample, this clonotype was seen many times. This chain connects TRBV29-1 to TRBJ2-5; 7 bases are shared with TRBD1. This CDR3 is built from 12 residues. The junction had 8 bases not matched to a gene; V was cut back by 8 bases and J by 5 bases. CDR1 and CDR2 (germline): SQVTM, ANQGSEA. CDR3 in amino acids: CSLAGTEETQYF. The CDR3 coding sequence is TGCAGCCTCGCCGGGACAGAGGAGACCCAGTACTTC.

The chain is built from TRBV9 and TRBJ2-3; TRBD1 is a possible D gene (5 bases). The CDR3 runs 14 residues. V gave up 2 bases and J gave up 6 bases, with 13 bases separating them. Looked up from germline, CDR1 is SGDLS and CDR2 is YYNGEE. The CDR3 region has the DNA TGTGCCAGCAGCGTTCGACCAGGGCTGGATACGCAGTATTTT. This encodes CASSVRPGLDTQYF.

This clonotype appeared many times. J is TRBJ2-3 and V is TRBV27; D may match TRBD1 or TRBD2 (5 bases each). V lost 2 bases and J lost 1, with 10 bases in between. The CDR3 loop spans 15 amino acids. Germline values: CDR1 MNHEY, CDR2 SMNVEV (reference sequence). The CDR3 region is CASSLGGVGTDTQYF. The CDR3 DNA reads TGTGCCAGCAGTTTAGGGGGTGTCGGCACAGATACGCAGTATTTT.

At least ten counts were recorded for this clonotype. The chain uses TRBV6-2 or TRBV6-3 and TRBJ2-3; TRBD1 might be the D (5 bases). Germline V gene lookup returns CDR1 MNHEY and CDR2 SVGEGT. Trimming took off 5 bases at V and 4 bases at J, with 16 bases between the two ends. This CDR3 comprises 15 residues. The CDR3 region is CASSQGLLSSDTQYF. The CDR3 nucleotides are TGTGCCAGCAGTCAGGGTCTTTTATCATCAGATACGCAGTATTTT.

The rearrangement joins TRBV29-1 to TRBJ1-2, with TRBD1 as a possible D gene (6 bases). The CDR3 covers 13 residues. From germline, CDR1 is SQVTM and CDR2 ANQGSEA. Trimming removed 4 bases at V and 4 bases at J, with 13 bases between. This CDR3 is CSVGKGTTYGYTF. CDR3 coding DNA: TGCAGCGTTGGTAAGGGGACAACCTATGGCTACACCTTC.

This clonotype appeared many times. V and J are TRBV12-3 or TRBV12-4 and TRBJ1-5; 7 bases agree with TRBD1. With 3 bases clipped from V and 5 bases from J, the junction kept 4 bases outside the gene matches. The CDR3 is made up of 14 amino acids. CDR3 in amino acids: CASSLGRGDQPQHF. The DNA for the CDR3 is TGTGCCAGCAGTTTGGGCAGGGGGGATCAGCCCCAGCATTTT.